This T cell receptor (beta chain) came from a study of control samples from healthy donors and cancer patients. The data were produced by immunoSEQ multiplex PCR, yet TCRdb's version contains in-frame clones alone and is incomplete. The table lists tens of thousands of clones, approximately 84% of them singletons. V lost 7 bases to trimming and J lost 3 bases, with 14 bases between them. Germline V gene lookup returns CDR1 SGHKS and CDR2 YYEKEE (reference sequence). The length of the CDR3 is 13 residues. Sequencing input: PBMCs. V usage is TRBV5-5 and J usage is TRBJ2-7; no firm D call. The source is a man in his sixties or seventies with lung cancer. The CDR3 DNA reads as TGTGCCAGCTCCCCAAGGGCGGACTACGAGCAGTACTTC. Its protein is CASSPRADYEQYF.